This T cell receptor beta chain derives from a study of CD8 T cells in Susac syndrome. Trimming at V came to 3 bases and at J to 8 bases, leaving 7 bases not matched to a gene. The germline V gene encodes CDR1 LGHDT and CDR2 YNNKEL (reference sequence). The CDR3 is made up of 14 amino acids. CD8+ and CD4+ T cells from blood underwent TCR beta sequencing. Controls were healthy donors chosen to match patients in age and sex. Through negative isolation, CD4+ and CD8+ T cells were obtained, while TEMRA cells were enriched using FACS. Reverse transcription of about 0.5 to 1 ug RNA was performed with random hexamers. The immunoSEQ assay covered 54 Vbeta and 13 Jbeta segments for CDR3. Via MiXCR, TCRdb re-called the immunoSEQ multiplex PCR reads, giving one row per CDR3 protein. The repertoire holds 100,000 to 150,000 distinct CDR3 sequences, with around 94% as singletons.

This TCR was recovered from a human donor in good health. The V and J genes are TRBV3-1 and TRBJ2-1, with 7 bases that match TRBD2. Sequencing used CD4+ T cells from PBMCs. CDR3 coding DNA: TGTGCCAGCAGCCAGCTTACTAGCGTTCATGAGCAGTTCTTC. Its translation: CASSQLTSVHEQFF.